This T cell receptor beta chain was sequenced during a study of neurological immune-mediated disorders. Time point reported: longitudinal time-point 1 (baseline). TCRdb re-called the 5' RACE reads through MiXCR, storing one row per CDR3 protein. The table lists 64,000 or so distinct CDR3 sequences, roughly 10% of them singletons. This clonotype was seen many times. Looked up from germline, CDR1 is MGHRA and CDR2 is YSYEKL. Losses at the gene ends were 3 bases for V and 6 bases for J; bases not matched to a gene: 10. This CDR3 has 16 amino acids. Material for sequencing was PBMCs. This TCR was sampled from a man aged 30-40 years in good health. This chain joins TRBV4-1 and TRBJ1-2, with 10 bases lining up with TRBD1. The DNA for the CDR3 is TGCGCCAGCAGCCATGAACCGGGACAGGGGAGGGATGGCTACACCTTC. The encoded protein is CASSHEPGQGRDGYTF.